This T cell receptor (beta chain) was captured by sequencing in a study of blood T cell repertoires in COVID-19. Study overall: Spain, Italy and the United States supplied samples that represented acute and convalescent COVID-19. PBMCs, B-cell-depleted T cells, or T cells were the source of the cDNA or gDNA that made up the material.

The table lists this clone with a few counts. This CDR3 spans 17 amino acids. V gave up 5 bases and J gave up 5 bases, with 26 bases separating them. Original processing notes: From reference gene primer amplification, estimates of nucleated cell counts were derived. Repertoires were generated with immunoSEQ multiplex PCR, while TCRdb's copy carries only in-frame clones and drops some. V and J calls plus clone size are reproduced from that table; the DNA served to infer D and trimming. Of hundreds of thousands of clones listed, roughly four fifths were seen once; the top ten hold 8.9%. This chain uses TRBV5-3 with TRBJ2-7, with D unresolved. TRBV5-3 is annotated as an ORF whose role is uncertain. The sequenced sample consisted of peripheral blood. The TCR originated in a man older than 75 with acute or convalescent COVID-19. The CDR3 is CARRKALLGRRWNEQYF. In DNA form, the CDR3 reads TGTGCCAGAAGAAAGGCCCTACTCGGCCGGCGGTGGAACGAGCAGTACTTC.